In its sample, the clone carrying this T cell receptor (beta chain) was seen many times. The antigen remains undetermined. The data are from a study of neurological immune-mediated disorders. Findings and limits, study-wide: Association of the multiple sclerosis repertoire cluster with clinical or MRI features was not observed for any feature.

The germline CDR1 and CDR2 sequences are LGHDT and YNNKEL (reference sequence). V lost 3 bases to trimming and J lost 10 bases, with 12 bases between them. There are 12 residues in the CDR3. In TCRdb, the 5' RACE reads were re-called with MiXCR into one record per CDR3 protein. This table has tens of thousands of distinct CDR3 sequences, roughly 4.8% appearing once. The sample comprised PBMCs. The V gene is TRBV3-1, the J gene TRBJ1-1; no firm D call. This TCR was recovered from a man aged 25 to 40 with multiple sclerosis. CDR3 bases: TGTGCCAGCAGCCACGCGGACGGTGGAGCTTTCTTT. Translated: CASSHADGGAFF.